This T cell receptor (beta chain) stems from a study of T cells in tuberculosis. The data were produced by immunoSEQ multiplex PCR, yet TCRdb's version contains in-frame clones alone and is incomplete. The sample gives 47,000 or so clones, around 96% of which show up once; over 1.1% is in the top ten. Noted time point: new active TB diagnosis, blood taken before or within 7 days of starting treatment. Germline V gene sequence: CDR1 SGHVS, CDR2 FNYEAQ. CDR3 size: 13 residues. V lost 1 base and J lost 2, with 5 bases in between. The TCR comes from an adult with tuberculosis. Here the sequenced sample was PBMCs, taken at tuberculosis diagnosis. The chain couples TRBV7-6 to TRBJ1-1; D unresolved. CDR3 loop: CASSLGENTEAFF. The CDR3, as DNA: TGTGCCAGCAGCTTAGGAGAAAACACTGAAGCTTTCTTT.